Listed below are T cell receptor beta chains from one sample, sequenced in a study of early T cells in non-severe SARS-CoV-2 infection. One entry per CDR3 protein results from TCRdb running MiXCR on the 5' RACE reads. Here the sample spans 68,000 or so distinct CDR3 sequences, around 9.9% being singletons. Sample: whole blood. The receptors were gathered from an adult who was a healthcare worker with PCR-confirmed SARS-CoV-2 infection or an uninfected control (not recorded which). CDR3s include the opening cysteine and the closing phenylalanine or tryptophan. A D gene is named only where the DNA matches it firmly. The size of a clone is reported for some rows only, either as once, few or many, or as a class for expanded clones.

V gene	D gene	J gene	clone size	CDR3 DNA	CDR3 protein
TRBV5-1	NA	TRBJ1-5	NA	TGCGCCAGCAGCTTGGCAGGGGAGAATCAGCCCCAGCATTTT	CASSLAGENQPQHF
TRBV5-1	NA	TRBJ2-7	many	TGCGCCAGCAGCTTGGCGTTACGGACGAGCAACTACGAGCAGTACTTC	CASSLALRTSNYEQYF
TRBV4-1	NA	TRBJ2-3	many	TGCGCCAGCAGCCAGGAGGCCACAGATACGCAGTATTTT	CASSQEATDTQYF
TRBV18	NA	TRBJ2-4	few	TGTGCCAGCACACCCTTTGGACGGGAGTCAGCCAAAAACATTCAGTACTTC	CASTPFGRESAKNIQYF
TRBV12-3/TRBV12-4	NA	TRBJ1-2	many	TGTGCCAGCAGTTTAGGCAGGGGCTACACCTTC	CASSLGRGYTF
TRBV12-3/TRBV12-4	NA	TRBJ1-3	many	TGTGCCAGCAGCCCGAACTCTGGAAACACCATATATTTT	CASSPNSGNTIYF
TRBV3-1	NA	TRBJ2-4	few	TGTGCCAGCAGCCAAGAAACCACTACGGACATTCAGTACTTC	CASSQETTTDIQYF
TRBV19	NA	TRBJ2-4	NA	TGTGCCAGTAGTATATTCTACTTACGGGACGGTATGACCGATTGGAGAAACATTCAGTACTTC	CASSIFYLRDGMTDWRNIQYF
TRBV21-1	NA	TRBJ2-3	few	TGTGCCAGCAGCAAAGTCGACTACCCGAGCACAGATACGCAGTATTTT	CASSKVDYPSTDTQYF
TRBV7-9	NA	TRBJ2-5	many	TGTGCCAGCACCCTCCTTCCGGGGGGCCCAGAGACCCAGTACTTC	CASTLLPGGPETQYF
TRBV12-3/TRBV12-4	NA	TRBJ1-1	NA	TGTGCCAGCAGTTTTACTCCCAAGGGGGCTGAAGCTTTCTTT	CASSFTPKGAEAFF
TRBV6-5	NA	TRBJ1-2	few	TGTGCCAGCAGTCATAGGGGGGAGAGAGCTAACTATGGCTACACCTTC	CASSHRGERANYGYTF
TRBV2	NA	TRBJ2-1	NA	TGTGCCAGCAGTGAACTAAGCGTCTTATACAATGAGCAGTTCTTC	CASSELSVLYNEQFF
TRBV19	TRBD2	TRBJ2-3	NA	TGTGCCAGTAGTTCCAGGACTAGCGGTTTGTATTTT	CASSSRTSGLYF
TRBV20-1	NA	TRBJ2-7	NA	TGCAGTGCTTGGGGACCGTTGGCGGCCGAGCAGTACTTC	CSAWGPLAAEQYF
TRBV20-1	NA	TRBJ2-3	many	TGCAGTGCTAGAGAAGAGCTAACAGATACGCAGTATTTT	CSAREELTDTQYF
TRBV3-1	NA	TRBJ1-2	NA	TGTGCCAGCAGCCAAGCGGCGGGGCATGGCTACACCTTC	CASSQAAGHGYTF
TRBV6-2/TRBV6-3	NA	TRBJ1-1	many	TGTGCCAGCAGCCCACCTAGGAGACTTAGTATGAACACTGAAGCTTTCTTT	CASSPPRRLSMNTEAFF
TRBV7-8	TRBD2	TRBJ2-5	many	TGTGCCAGCAGCCCGGGACTAGCAGAAGAGACCCAGTACTTC	CASSPGLAEETQYF
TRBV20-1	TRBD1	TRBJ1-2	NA	TGCAGTGCTTTGACAGGGGAGAACTATGGCTACACCTTC	CSALTGENYGYTF
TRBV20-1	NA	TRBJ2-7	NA	TGCAGTGCTACCCCCACTTTCGGGAGAAGCTACGAGCAGTACTTC	CSATPTFGRSYEQYF
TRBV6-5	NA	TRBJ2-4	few	TGTGCCAGCAGTCGTGGGGACATTCAGTACTTC	CASSRGDIQYF
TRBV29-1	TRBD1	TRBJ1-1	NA	TGCAGCGGGCAGACAGGGCCTGGCGCTGAAGCTTTCTTT	CSGQTGPGAEAFF
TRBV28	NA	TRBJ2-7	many	TGTGCCAGCTCGAGGGTCCACGAGCAGTACTTC	CASSRVHEQYF
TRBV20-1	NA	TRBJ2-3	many	TGCAGTGCTAGTAAAGATACGCAGTATTTT	CSASKDTQYF
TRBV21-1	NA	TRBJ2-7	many	TGTGCCAGCAGCCCCAGACTAGCGGGCCCCTACGAGCAGTACTTC	CASSPRLAGPYEQYF
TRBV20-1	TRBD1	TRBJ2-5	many	TGCAGTGCTAGAGATAACTATAAGGGGGCTAGGGAGACCCAGTACTTC	CSARDNYKGARETQYF
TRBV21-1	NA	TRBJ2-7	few	TGTGCCACCGCTTCGGGGGCGAGACACGCCTACGAGCAGTACTTC	CATASGARHAYEQYF
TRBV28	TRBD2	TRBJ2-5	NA	TGTGCCAGCAGTTTGCCTAGCGGGAGAGATTTGGAGACCCAGTACTTC	CASSLPSGRDLETQYF
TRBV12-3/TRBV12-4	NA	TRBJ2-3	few	TGTGCCAGCAGTCCAGCGGTCCTGGGGACAGATACGCAGTATTTT	CASSPAVLGTDTQYF
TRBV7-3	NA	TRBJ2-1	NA	TGTGCCAGCAGCTTAAGTTCCTCGGGCGGGGATGAGCAGTTCTTC	CASSLSSSGGDEQFF
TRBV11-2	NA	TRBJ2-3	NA	TGTGCCAGCAGCTTTAGGGGAGAGCCAGGAACAGATACGCAGTATTTT	CASSFRGEPGTDTQYF
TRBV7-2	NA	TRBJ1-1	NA	TGTGCCAGCAGCAGACAGGCGATGAACACTGAAGCTTTCTTT	CASSRQAMNTEAFF
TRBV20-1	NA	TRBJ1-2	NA	TGCAGTGCTAGGCCGCCGGGCCATATTGGCTACACCTTC	CSARPPGHIGYTF
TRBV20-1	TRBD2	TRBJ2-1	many	TGCAGTGCCCGAACCGGGACTATCGACAATGAGCAGTTCTTC	CSARTGTIDNEQFF
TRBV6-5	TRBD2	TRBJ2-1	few	TGTGCCAGCAGTAGCCCAACTAGCGGGATAAATGAGCAGTTCTTC	CASSSPTSGINEQFF
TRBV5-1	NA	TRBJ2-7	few	TGCGCCAGCAGCTTGGGTGGAGGGTTTGAGCAGTACTTC	CASSLGGGFEQYF
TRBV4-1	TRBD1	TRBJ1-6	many	TGCGCCAGCAGCCAAGATTACCGGGACAGGGGTTCCTATAATTCACCCCTCCACTTT	CASSQDYRDRGSYNSPLHF
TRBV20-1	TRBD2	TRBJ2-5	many	TGCAGTGCTAAGAGGGCCGATCTCGCCGGGGGGATTACAGAGACCCAGTACTTC	CSAKRADLAGGITETQYF
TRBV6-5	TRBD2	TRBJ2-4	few	TGTGCCAGCAGTTGGACTAGCGGGAGACACATTCAGTACTTC	CASSWTSGRHIQYF
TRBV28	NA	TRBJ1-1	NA	TGTGCCAGCAGTCTGTACACTGAAGCTTTCTTT	CASSLYTEAFF
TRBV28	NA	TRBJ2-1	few	TGTGCCAGCGGGACACCCAAGTGGGCTGAGCAGTTCTTC	CASGTPKWAEQFF
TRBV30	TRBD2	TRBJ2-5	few	TGTGCCTGGACGTGGGCTAGCGGGAAAGAGACCCAGTACTTC	CAWTWASGKETQYF